The sequence of this TCR beta chain was determined in a study of blood T cell repertoires in COVID-19. CDR1 is LGHDT, CDR2 YNNKEL, per germline (reference sequence). Trimming left V 4 bases short and J 5 bases short, with 14 bases between. The CDR3 has 14 amino acids. Sequenced by immunoSEQ multiplex PCR; TCRdb stores in-frame clones only, minus some. The data show 380,000 or so clones, around nine tenths seen once. Seattle patients were enrolled during active infection and followed longitudinally. V gene TRBV3-1 (or the pseudogene TRBV3-2) combines with J gene TRBJ1-2; weak D call: TRBD1 (5 bases). Sample: peripheral blood. The clonotype comes from a woman aged 55 to 70 with COVID-19, enrolled during active disease. CDR3 nucleotide sequence: TGTGCCAGCAGCCTAGGGGAGGGAGGTTATGGCTACACCTTC. Protein sequence: CASSLGEGGYGYTF.